This passage covers 32 T cell receptor beta chains from one sample sequenced in a study of CXCR3 chemokines and chemotherapy response in bladder cancer. One entry per CDR3 protein, called by TCRdb with MiXCR from the PCR reads. This table has roughly 2,700 distinct CDR3 sequences, roughly 10% appearing once. The sample was acquired from a patient whose treatment included neoadjuvant chemotherapy. The origin of the receptors is a human donor with bladder cancer that responded to neoadjuvant chemotherapy.

In its sample, this clonotype was seen a few times. A far bigger clonotype differs at one base, so this is likely a read error. The rearrangement links TRBV10-3 to TRBJ2-7; the match to TRBD2 covers 7 bases. V was clipped by 3 bases and J by 3 bases; unmatched bases: 8. This CDR3 spans 15 amino acids. Germline lookup yields CDR1 ENHRY and CDR2 SYGVKD. Here the CDR3 DNA reads TGTGCCATCAGTGAAGAAGCTAGCGGTCTCTACGAGCAGTACTTC. Translation: CAISEEASGLYEQYF.

This clonotype appeared many times. V is TRBV19 and J is TRBJ1-5; D is perhaps TRBD1 (5 bases). CDR1 is LNHDA, CDR2 SQIVND, per germline (reference sequence). Between the trimmed V and J ends, which lost 4 bases and 1 base, there was a span of 14 bases. This CDR3 has 16 residues. The CDR3 DNA reads as TGTGCCAGTAGTACTCTCGCCGGGGGGAGCAATCAGCCCCAGCATTTT. This sequence encodes CASSTLAGGSNQPQHF. Full variable domain (remainder filled in from reference TRBV19 and TRBJ1-5): DGGITQSPKYLFRKEGQNVTLSCEQNLNHDAMYWYRQDPGQGLRLIYYSQIVNDFQKGDIAEGYSVSREKKESFPLTVTSAQKNPTAFYLCASSTLAGGSNQPQHFGDGTRLSIL.

The chain employs TRBV6-5 and TRBJ1-2, with TRBD1 matching over 8 bases. Germline-derived CDR1 and CDR2 are MNHEY and SVGAGI. The J segment lost 5 bases and the V segment lost 5 bases, leaving 7 bases of the junction unmatched. The CDR3 contains 14 residues. The CDR3 reads CASSRTGREYGYTF. The CDR3 nucleotides are TGTGCCAGCAGTAGGACAGGGAGAGAGTATGGCTACACCTTC.

Many counts were recorded for this clonotype. The chain links TRBV7-2 to TRBJ2-2; TRBD2 agrees at 16 bases. V lost 5 bases and J lost 5; bases outside the gene matches: 8. This CDR3 has 18 amino acids. Germline CDR1 SGHTA, CDR2 FQGNSA. CDR3 bases: TGTGCCAGCAGCCTGGGACTAGCGGGAGGGCCTATTACCGGGGAGCTGTTTTTT. Encoded protein: CASSLGLAGGPITGELFF.

Judged by abundance, this clonotype is medium-sized (0.01 to 0.1%). The chain carries TRBV20-1 and TRBJ1-6, with D perhaps matching TRBD1 (5 bases). Between the trimmed V and J ends, which lost 2 bases and 7 bases, there was a span of 6 bases. The CDR3 consists of 12 residues. Per the germline V gene, CDR1 is DFQATT and CDR2 is SNEGSKA (reference sequence). CDR3 amino acids: CSARQGNSPLHF. CDR3 sequence (DNA): TGCAGTGCTAGACAGGGAAATTCACCCCTCCACTTT.

This clonotype is classed as medium-sized (0.01 to 0.1%). The chain has TRBV7-2 and TRBJ2-3, with 11 bases that match TRBD2. Germline lookup yields CDR1 SGHTA and CDR2 FQGNSA. Trimming at V came to 2 bases and at J to 2 bases, leaving 15 bases not matched to a gene. This CDR3 spans 20 amino acids. The CDR3 loop reads CASSLWSTSGSRSLTDTQYF. The DNA for the CDR3 is TGTGCCAGCAGCTTATGGTCCACTAGCGGGAGCCGCTCTCTCACAGATACGCAGTATTTT.

In this sample, this clonotype is medium-sized (0.01 to 0.1%). This chain connects TRBV24-1 to TRBJ2-1; 9 nucleotides match TRBD1. Unmatched junction bases numbered 8, after V lost 3 bases and J lost 0 bases. The CDR3 is 18 residues long. Per germline, CDR1 KGHDR and CDR2 SFDVKD. CDR3 residues: CATSDAGTGISSYNEQFF. The CDR3 bases are TGTGCCACCAGTGATGCCGGGACAGGGATTAGCTCCTACAATGAGCAGTTCTTC.

Within the sample, this clonotype is large. CDR3 region: CSVEDDGSYGYTF. The CDR3 DNA reads TGCAGCGTTGAAGATGATGGCTCCTATGGCTACACCTTC. J is TRBJ1-2 and V is TRBV29-1; D remains unclear. The CDR3 has 13 residues. In germline, CDR1 is SQVTM, CDR2 ANQGSEA. V shed 0 bases and J shed 4 bases, with 9 bases lying between them.

This clonotype was observed a few times. The chain is built from TRBV20-1 and TRBJ2-3, with 9 bases that match TRBD2. The CDR3 covers 15 residues. With V trimmed by 3 bases and J by 7 bases, 11 bases remained unmatched. Looked up from germline, CDR1 is DFQATT and CDR2 is SNEGSKA (reference sequence). This CDR3 is CSASRFGRGGHTQYF. The CDR3 DNA is TGCAGTGCTAGCCGGTTCGGGCGGGGGGGGCATACGCAGTATTTT.

This clonotype showed up many times. V is TRBV19 and J is TRBJ2-2; 8 nucleotides line up with TRBD1. J gave up 5 bases and V 5 bases, and 7 bases lay outside the gene matches. There are 15 residues in the CDR3. The germline V gene has CDR1 LNHDA and CDR2 SQIVND (reference sequence). The CDR3 nucleotides are TGTGCCAGTAGTGCCAGACAGGGGCCGACCGGGGAGCTGTTTTTT. It yields the protein CASSARQGPTGELFF.

This clonotype is labeled medium-sized. The J gene is TRBJ2-3, the V gene TRBV19, with 9 bases aligning to TRBD1. This CDR3 has 15 amino acids. The germline V gene has CDR1 LNHDA and CDR2 SQIVND (reference sequence). The junction had 4 bases not matched to a gene; V was cut back by 5 bases and J by 1 base. CDR3 protein: CASSLQGAGTDTQYF. The CDR3 DNA reads TGTGCCAGTAGTCTACAGGGGGCAGGCACAGATACGCAGTATTTT.

The chain links TRBV11-2 to TRBJ2-5; 8 bases match TRBD1. This CDR3 contains 16 residues. Germline V gives CDR1 SGHAT, CDR2 FQNNGV. V gave up 1 base and J gave up 6 bases; unmatched junction bases: 10. The CDR3 spells CASSLGAQGARKTQYF. CDR3 in DNA: TGTGCCAGCAGCTTAGGGGCCCAGGGGGCGCGGAAGACCCAGTACTTC. Using reference TRBV11-2 and TRBJ2-5 for the parts outside the CDR3, the full variable domain is EAGVAQSPRYKIIEKRQSVAFWCNPISGHATLYWYQQILGQGPKLLIQFQNNGVVDDSQLPKDRFSAERLKGVDSTLKIQPAKLEDSAVYLCASSLGAQGARKTQYFGPGTRLLVL.

This clonotype is labeled as medium-sized. The chain recombines TRBV18 with TRBJ1-1; D gene ambiguous. Trimming took off 2 bases at V and 2 bases at J, with 12 bases between the two ends. This CDR3 is 15 amino acids long. CDR1 and CDR2 from the germline V gene are KGHSH and LQKENI. The CDR3 reads CASSPGTGFNTEAFF. Written as DNA, the CDR3 is TGTGCCAGCTCACCAGGAACGGGGTTTAACACTGAAGCTTTCTTT.

By sample share, this clonotype is large. J is TRBJ1-2 and V is TRBV24-1, with D unclear. Trimming removed 9 bases from V and 4 bases from J, with 11 bases in between. CDR1 is KGHDR, CDR2 SFDVKD, per germline. This CDR3 contains 12 residues. CDR3 DNA sequence: TGTGCCACCTGGGCGCTCAGCTATGGCTACACCTTC. Amino acid sequence: CATWALSYGYTF.

The chain uses TRBV11-2 and TRBJ2-1; a weak D match, TRBD1 (6 bases). The CDR3 covers 16 residues. V shed 5 bases and J shed 5 bases, with 19 bases lying between them. Germline lookup yields CDR1 SGHAT and CDR2 FQNNGV. The CDR3 DNA follows: TGTGCCAGCAGCCAAAGAGGCGGACAGCCGGACAATGAGCAGTTCTTC. Amino acid sequence: CASSQRGGQPDNEQFF. Combining the CDR3 with reference TRBV11-2 and TRBJ2-1 gives the whole variable domain EAGVAQSPRYKIIEKRQSVAFWCNPISGHATLYWYQQILGQGPKLLIQFQNNGVVDDSQLPKDRFSAERLKGVDSTLKIQPAKLEDSAVYLCASSQRGGQPDNEQFFGPGTRLTVL.

The chain joins TRBV12-3 or TRBV12-4 to TRBJ1-1; 8 nucleotides agree with TRBD1. The CDR3 totals 13 residues. V shed 8 bases and J 4 bases; nucleotides not matched to a gene: 6. The CDR3 region is CASGKTGGTEAFF. Here the CDR3 DNA reads TGTGCCAGCGGGAAAACAGGGGGCACTGAAGCTTTCTTT.

Relative to its sample, this clonotype is large. The chain combines TRBV7-9 with TRBJ2-7; D possibly corresponds to TRBD1 (5 bases). Between the trimmed V and J ends, which lost 1 base and 8 bases, there was a span of 15 bases. Germline V gene data show CDR1 as SEHNR and CDR2 as FQNEAQ (reference sequence). The CDR3 runs 14 residues. DNA of the CDR3: TGTGCCAGCAGCTTAGGCGTCAGGGCGGTTAAGCAGTACTTC. Translation: CASSLGVRAVKQYF.

This clonotype is medium-sized (0.01 to 0.1%) by share. The V gene is TRBV19, the J gene TRBJ1-1; 8 bases match TRBD1. Germline CDR1 LNHDA, CDR2 SQIVND (reference sequence). J was trimmed by 8 bases and V by 5 bases; bases with no gene match: 7. There are 13 residues in the CDR3. The CDR3 nucleotides read TGTGCCAGTAGTTTCGGACAGGGCGGGGAAGCTTTCTTT. Protein product: CASSFGQGGEAFF.

This clonotype was recorded a few times. The chain has TRBV27 and TRBJ1-5; D might be TRBD1 (6 bases). This CDR3 has 16 residues. CDR1 is MNHEY, CDR2 SMNVEV, per germline (reference sequence). Trimming cost V 0 bases and J 4 bases, with 13 bases left between them. CDR3 coding DNA: TGTGCCAGCAGTTTATCGATCAGGGGCGGGAATCAGCCCCAGCATTTT. This sequence encodes CASSLSIRGGNQPQHF.

The chain employs TRBV11-2 and TRBJ1-2, with D perhaps matching TRBD1 (5 bases). Trimming removed 5 bases at V and 4 bases at J, with 20 bases between. Germline V gene sequence: CDR1 SGHAT, CDR2 FQNNGV. The CDR3 totals 16 residues. The CDR3 DNA reads as TGTGCCAGCAGCCCGAAATTAGCGGGGACCAGCTATGGCTACACCTTC. It codes for CASSPKLAGTSYGYTF. The whole variable domain, filled in from reference TRBV11-2 and TRBJ1-2, reads EAGVAQSPRYKIIEKRQSVAFWCNPISGHATLYWYQQILGQGPKLLIQFQNNGVVDDSQLPKDRFSAERLKGVDSTLKIQPAKLEDSAVYLCASSPKLAGTSYGYTFGSGTRLTVV.

About this clonotype itself: One base separates it from a far larger clone, so it is likely a read error. The chain is built from TRBV7-2 and TRBJ2-6, with 7 bases aligning to TRBD2. There are 17 residues in the CDR3. The germline CDR1 and CDR2 sequences are SGHTA and FQGNSA. The CDR3 spells CASRQKGGTSGAKVLTF. CDR3 DNA sequence: TGTGCCAGTAGACAGAAGGGAGGGACTTCTGGGGCCAAAGTCCTGACTTTC.

This clonotype was observed at least ten times. In nucleotides, the CDR3 is TGTGCCAGCTCCCTCCTAAGGGGAGAAGTCTCCTACAATGAGCAGTTCTTC. It is translated as CASSLLRGEVSYNEQFF. This chain links TRBV18 with TRBJ2-1; D is tentatively TRBD1 or TRBD2 (5 bases each). The CDR3 length is 17 residues. Looked up from germline, CDR1 is KGHSH and CDR2 is LQKENI. Trimming removed 6 bases at V and 0 bases at J, with 18 bases between. The whole variable domain, filled in from reference TRBV18 and TRBJ2-1, reads NAGVMQNPRHLVRRRGQEARLRCSPMKGHSHVYWYRQLPEEGLKFMVYLQKENIIDESGMPKERFSAEFPKEGPSILRIQQVVRGDSAAYFCASSLLRGEVSYNEQFFGPGTRLTVL.

About this clonotype: With a far larger clone one base away, a read error is the likely cause. Without the conserved terminal phenylalanine or tryptophan, this CDR3 likely stems from a read error. V gene TRBV7-9 combines with J gene TRBJ2-5; possibly TRBD2 for D (6 bases). The J call may be in error: the DNA end matches TRBJ2-7 better. This CDR3 has 14 amino acids. Germline lookup yields CDR1 SEHNR and CDR2 FQNEAQ (reference sequence). The DNA for the CDR3 is TGTGCCAGCAGAGGGAGCGGGCAGACCTACGAGCAGTACATC. Residues: CASRGSGQTYEQYI.

In its sample, this clonotype is medium-sized (0.01 to 0.1%). The chain links TRBV7-9 to TRBJ1-2; 10 bases align to TRBD1. The CDR3 consists of 15 residues. Germline CDR1 reads SEHNR; CDR2 reads FQNEAQ (reference sequence). V gave up 4 bases and J gave up 4 bases; unmatched junction bases: 6. CDR3 amino acids: CASSSPGQGSYGYTF. CDR3 in DNA: TGTGCCAGCAGCTCGCCGGGACAGGGGTCCTATGGCTACACCTTC.

This clonotype was observed at least ten times. The J gene is TRBJ2-5, the V gene TRBV18; tentative D call: TRBD2 (6 bases). The germline V and J ends were trimmed by 2 bases and 0 bases, with 13 bases remaining between them. The CDR3 loop spans 16 amino acids. The germline V gene encodes CDR1 KGHSH and CDR2 LQKENI. As DNA, the CDR3 is TGTGCCAGCTCACCATACGCGGGGCTGTACCAAGAGACCCAGTACTTC. It specifies CASSPYAGLYQETQYF.

The chain joins TRBV20-1 to TRBJ2-1, with TRBD2 identical over 8 bases. Losses at the gene ends were 7 bases for V and 5 bases for J; bases not matched to a gene: 4. Germline V gene sequence: CDR1 DFQATT, CDR2 SNEGSKA (reference sequence). This CDR3 is built from 12 residues. The CDR3 protein is CSVPGLDNEQFF. The CDR3 region has the DNA TGCAGTGTCCCGGGACTAGACAATGAGCAGTTCTTC.

Relative to its sample, this clonotype is medium-sized. The CDR3 DNA reads as TGTGCCAGTAGTATAGTTGCGGGGGTGATCACCGGGGAGCTGTTTTTT. Protein sequence: CASSIVAGVITGELFF. The J gene is TRBJ2-2, the V gene TRBV19, with 7 nucleotides matching TRBD2. Germline V lookup: CDR1 LNHDA, CDR2 SQIVND (reference sequence). This CDR3 is built from 16 residues. V shed 1 base and J 4 bases; nucleotides not matched to a gene: 6.

By its share, this clonotype is medium-sized. The CDR3 DNA is TGCAGCCTCGAAGGGGGAAGCACAGATACGCAGTATTTT. Its translation: CSLEGGSTDTQYF. The gene calls are TRBV29-1 and TRBJ2-3, with D possibly TRBD1 on 6 matching bases. V was cut by 8 bases and J by 0 bases, with 12 bases left in between. The CDR3 runs to 13 residues. CDR1 and CDR2 from the germline V gene are SQVTM and ANQGSEA.

This clonotype is judged medium-sized. The CDR3 DNA is TGTGCCAGTAGAGGGACAGCCGGTAGGGGCTACACCTTC. It translates to CASRGTAGRGYTF. The V and J genes are TRBV19 and TRBJ1-2, with 7 bases that match TRBD1. This CDR3 region has 13 residues. The V gene's germline CDR1 is LNHDA and CDR2 SQIVND (reference sequence). V was clipped by 6 bases and J by 8 bases; unmatched bases: 9.

Ten or more counts support this clonotype. This chain joins TRBV12-3 or TRBV12-4 and TRBJ2-3; D not certain. Trimming pared 3 bases from V and 2 bases from J, leaving 9 bases between. This CDR3 has 14 amino acids. The CDR3 DNA reads as TGTGCCAGCAGTTTTCTATCGTCCACAGATACGCAGTATTTT. Encoded protein: CASSFLSSTDTQYF.

In regard to this clonotype: A far larger clone is one base from this, pointing to a likely read error. The chain joins TRBV6-2 or TRBV6-3 to TRBJ1-1, with D maybe TRBD1 (5 bases). This CDR3 spans 14 amino acids. Germline V CDR1 and CDR2: MNHEY, SVGEGT. The CDR3 DNA follows: TGTGTCAGCAGTTTAGGACACGGGAACACTGAAGCTTTCTTT. This gives the protein CVSSLGHGNTEAFF.

This clonotype counts as medium-sized. The CDR3 is CASNERAETQYF. CDR3 DNA: TGTGCCAGCAATGAGCGCGCCGAGACCCAGTACTTC. The chain is built from TRBV6-2 or TRBV6-3 and TRBJ2-5; D is uncertain. Germline loops: CDR1 MNHEY, CDR2 SVGEGT. The V gene lost 7 bases and the J gene lost 5 bases, with 11 bases spanning the gap. The CDR3 covers 12 residues.